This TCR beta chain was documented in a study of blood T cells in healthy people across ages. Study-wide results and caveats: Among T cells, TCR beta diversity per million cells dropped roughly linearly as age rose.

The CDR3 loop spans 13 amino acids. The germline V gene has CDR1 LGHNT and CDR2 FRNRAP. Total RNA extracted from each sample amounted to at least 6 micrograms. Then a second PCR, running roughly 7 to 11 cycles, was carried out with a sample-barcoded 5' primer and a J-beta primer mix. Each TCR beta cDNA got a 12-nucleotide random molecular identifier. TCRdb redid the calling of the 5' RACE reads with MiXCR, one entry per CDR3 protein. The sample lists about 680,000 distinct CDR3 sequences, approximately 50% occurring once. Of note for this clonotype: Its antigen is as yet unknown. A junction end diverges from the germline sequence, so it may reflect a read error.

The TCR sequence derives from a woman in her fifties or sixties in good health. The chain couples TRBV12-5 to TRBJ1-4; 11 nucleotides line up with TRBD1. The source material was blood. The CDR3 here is CAYAGTGGEKLLF. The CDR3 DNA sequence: TGTGCTTATGCCGGGACAGGGGGAGAAAAACTGCTTTTT.